Each of the 10 T cell receptor beta chains below was sequenced from the same sample in a study of shared clonotypes between healthy human individuals. Clones were read by immunoSEQ multiplex PCR, and TCRdb kept only the in-frame ones, dropping some. This table has more than 500,000 clones, about 96% appearing once. Sequenced sample: naive CD4+ T cells sorted from blood. Subset of the sample: CD45RA+ positively selected. The receptors come from a woman between 25 and 40 years old in good health.

J is TRBJ1-2 and V is TRBV5-8; 7 nucleotides line up with TRBD1. V trimming: 4 bases; J trimming: 5 bases; junction bases outside the gene matches: 2. The CDR3 covers 12 residues. Germline CDR1 is SGHTS and CDR2 is YDEGEE. CDR3 coding DNA: TGTGCCAGCAGCGTGACAGGGTATGGCTACACCTTC. As protein: CASSVTGYGYTF.

The chain joins TRBV6-5 to TRBJ2-7; D gene ambiguous. The CDR3 contains 14 residues. With 0 bases removed from V and 2 bases from J, the gap between germline ends came to 8 bases. Germline CDR1 is MNHEY and CDR2 is SVGAGI. CDR3 in amino acids: CASSYSHPPYEQYF. DNA for the CDR3: TGTGCCAGCAGTTACTCGCACCCCCCCTACGAGCAGTACTTC.

This chain connects TRBV11-2 to TRBJ1-6; D is possibly TRBD1 (5 bases). The V gene's germline CDR1 is SGHAT and CDR2 FQNNGV. CDR3 size: 13 residues. Trimming shortened V by 3 bases and J by 10 bases, and 10 bases separated the two germline ends. The CDR3 nucleotides are TGTGCCAGCAGCTTCCAGGGTCGGTCACCCCTCCACTTT. As protein: CASSFQGRSPLHF.

On this clone: Other DNA sequences from this sample encode an identical CDR3 as well. The chain carries TRBV7-2 and TRBJ2-5; possibly TRBD2 for D (7 bases). Trimming removed 0 bases from V and 4 bases from J, with 12 bases in between. CDR1 is SGHTA and CDR2 is FQGNSA in the germline V gene. This CDR3 has 15 amino acids. For the CDR3, the DNA is TGTGCCAGCAGCTTAGCCCGGGGGGCGCGAGAGACCCAGTACTTC. Encoded protein: CASSLARGARETQYF. Using reference TRBV7-2 and TRBJ2-5 for the parts outside the CDR3, the full variable domain is GAGVSQSPSNKVTEKGKDVELRCDPISGHTALYWYRQSLGQGLEFLIYFQGNSAPDKSGLPSDRFSAERTGGSVSTLTIQRTQQEDSAVYLCASSLARGARETQYFGPGTRLLVL.

This clone was observed once. The chain recombines TRBV10-2 with TRBJ2-3; 8 bases are a match to TRBD1. CDR3 length: 19 amino acids. V was pared by 2 bases and J by 0 bases, with 13 bases of the junction left unmatched. Per germline, CDR1 WSHSY and CDR2 SAAADI. CDR3 loop: CASSEPSPPQGASTDTQYF. As DNA, the CDR3 is TGCGCCAGCAGTGAGCCCTCACCCCCCCAGGGGGCGAGCACAGATACGCAGTATTTT.

V usage is TRBV16 and J usage is TRBJ2-3, with D possibly TRBD1 on 5 matching bases. The CDR3 loop spans 17 amino acids. Looked up from germline, CDR1 is KGHSY and CDR2 is FQNENV. The V end lost 0 bases, the J end lost 5 bases, and 18 bases lay between the germline ends. The CDR3 coding sequence is TGTGCCAGCAGCCAATCTCGGATAGCCCCAGGGTTAGATACGCAGTATTTT. It yields the protein CASSQSRIAPGLDTQYF. The full variable domain, with the rest looked up from reference TRBV16 and TRBJ2-3, is GEEVAQTPKHLVRGEGQKAKLYCAPIKGHSYVFWYQQVLKNEFKFLISFQNENVFDETGMPKERFSAKCLPNSPCSLEIQATKLEDSAVYFCASSQSRIAPGLDTQYFGPGTRLTVL.

The V gene is TRBV6-5, the J gene TRBJ2-7, with TRBD2 as a possible D gene (5 bases). The V end was cut by 6 bases, the J end by 0 bases, with 15 bases between. CDR1 and CDR2 from the germline V gene are MNHEY and SVGAGI. The CDR3 runs to 15 residues. CDR3 region: CASSRLEASSYEQYF. DNA for the CDR3: TGTGCCAGCAGCCGTCTGGAGGCAAGCTCCTACGAGCAGTACTTC.

The gene calls are TRBV5-4 and TRBJ1-1; 12 positions match TRBD1. Trimming at V came to 3 bases and at J to 4 bases, leaving 10 bases not matched to a gene. CDR1 is SGHNT, CDR2 YYREEE, per germline (reference sequence). The CDR3 sequence is 17 residues long. The CDR3 bases are TGTGCCAGCAGCTCGTACCATGGGACAGGGGGCGCCACTGAAGCTTTCTTT. It translates to CASSSYHGTGGATEAFF. Variable domain in full (rest from reference TRBV5-4 and TRBJ1-1): ETGVTQSPTHLIKTRGQQVTLRCSSQSGHNTVSWYQQALGQGPQFIFQYYREEENGRGNFPPRFSGLQFPNYSSELNVNALELDDSALYLCASSSYHGTGGATEAFFGQGTRLTVV.

This clone appeared a single time. The rearrangement links TRBV6-5 to TRBJ2-7; 7 nucleotides agree with TRBD1. V shed 6 bases and J 2 bases; nucleotides not matched to a gene: 7. Germline CDR1 MNHEY, CDR2 SVGAGI. The CDR3 is 14 residues long. The CDR3 loop is CASRLGTVAYEQYF. The CDR3 nucleotides are TGTGCCAGCAGACTCGGGACAGTAGCCTACGAGCAGTACTTC.

The chain recombines TRBV18 with TRBJ2-7, with 8 bases fitting TRBD2. V lost 1 base, J lost 2 bases, and 7 bases stayed unmatched. The CDR3 extends over 16 amino acids. Germline V CDR1 and CDR2: KGHSH, LQKENI. CDR3 amino acids: CASSPQRENGAYEQYF. The CDR3 bases are TGTGCCAGCTCACCACAGCGGGAGAACGGTGCCTACGAGCAGTACTTC.